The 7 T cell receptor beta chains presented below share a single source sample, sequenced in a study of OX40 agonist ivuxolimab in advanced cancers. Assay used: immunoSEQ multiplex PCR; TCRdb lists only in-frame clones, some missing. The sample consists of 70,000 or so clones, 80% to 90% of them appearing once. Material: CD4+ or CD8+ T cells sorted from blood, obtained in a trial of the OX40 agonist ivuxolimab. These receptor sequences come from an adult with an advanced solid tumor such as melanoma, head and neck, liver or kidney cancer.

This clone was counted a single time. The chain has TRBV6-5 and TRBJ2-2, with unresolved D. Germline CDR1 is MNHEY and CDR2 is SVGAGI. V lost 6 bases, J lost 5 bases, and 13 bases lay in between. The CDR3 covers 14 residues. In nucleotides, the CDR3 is TGTGCCAGCAGCGACACCCGTCTGACCGGGGAGCTGTTTTTT. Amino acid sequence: CASSDTRLTGELFF.

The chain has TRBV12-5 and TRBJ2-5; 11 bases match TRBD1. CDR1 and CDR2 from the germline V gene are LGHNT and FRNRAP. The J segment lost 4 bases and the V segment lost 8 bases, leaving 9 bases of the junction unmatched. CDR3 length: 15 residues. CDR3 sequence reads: CASRPGQGVSETQYF. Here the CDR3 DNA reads TGTGCTAGTCGACCGGGACAGGGGGTATCAGAGACCCAGTACTTC.

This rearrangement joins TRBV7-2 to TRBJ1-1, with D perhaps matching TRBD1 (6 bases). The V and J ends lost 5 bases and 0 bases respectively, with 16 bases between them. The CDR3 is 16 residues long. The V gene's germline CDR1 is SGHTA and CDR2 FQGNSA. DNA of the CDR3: TGTGCCAGCAGCCCGAGACAGGCCCCTATGAACACTGAAGCTTTCTTT. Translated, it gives CASSPRQAPMNTEAFF.

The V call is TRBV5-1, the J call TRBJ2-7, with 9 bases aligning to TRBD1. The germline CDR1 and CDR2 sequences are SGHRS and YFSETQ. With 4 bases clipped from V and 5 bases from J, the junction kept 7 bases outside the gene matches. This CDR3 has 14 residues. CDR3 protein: CASSRGQGSNEQYF. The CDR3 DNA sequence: TGCGCCAGCAGCCGGGGACAGGGTTCCAACGAGCAGTACTTC.

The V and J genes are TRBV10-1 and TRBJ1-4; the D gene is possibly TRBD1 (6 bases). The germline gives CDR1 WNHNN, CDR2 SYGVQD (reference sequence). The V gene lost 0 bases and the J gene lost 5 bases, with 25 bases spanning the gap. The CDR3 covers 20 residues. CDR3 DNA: TGCGCCAGCAGTGAGTCGGGGGGCTTTGGCTCGACAGATTTAAATGAAAAACTGTTTTTT. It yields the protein CASSESGGFGSTDLNEKLFF.

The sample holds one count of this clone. This CDR3 is CASSLTGGPTPMYGYTF. The CDR3 DNA reads TGTGCCAGCAGCTTAACAGGGGGCCCAACCCCCATGTATGGCTACACCTTC. V gene TRBV7-2 combines with J gene TRBJ1-2; 9 bases are shared with TRBD1. V was pared by 2 bases and J by 5 bases, with 12 bases of the junction left unmatched. CDR1 SGHTA and CDR2 FQGNSA come from the germline V gene. The CDR3 loop spans 17 amino acids.

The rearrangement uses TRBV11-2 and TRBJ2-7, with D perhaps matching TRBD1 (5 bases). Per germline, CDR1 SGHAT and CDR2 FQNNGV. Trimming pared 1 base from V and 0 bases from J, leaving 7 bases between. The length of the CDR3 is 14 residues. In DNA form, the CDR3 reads TGTGCCAGCAGCTTAGGGGGCGACTCCTACGAGCAGTACTTC. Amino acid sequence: CASSLGGDSYEQYF.